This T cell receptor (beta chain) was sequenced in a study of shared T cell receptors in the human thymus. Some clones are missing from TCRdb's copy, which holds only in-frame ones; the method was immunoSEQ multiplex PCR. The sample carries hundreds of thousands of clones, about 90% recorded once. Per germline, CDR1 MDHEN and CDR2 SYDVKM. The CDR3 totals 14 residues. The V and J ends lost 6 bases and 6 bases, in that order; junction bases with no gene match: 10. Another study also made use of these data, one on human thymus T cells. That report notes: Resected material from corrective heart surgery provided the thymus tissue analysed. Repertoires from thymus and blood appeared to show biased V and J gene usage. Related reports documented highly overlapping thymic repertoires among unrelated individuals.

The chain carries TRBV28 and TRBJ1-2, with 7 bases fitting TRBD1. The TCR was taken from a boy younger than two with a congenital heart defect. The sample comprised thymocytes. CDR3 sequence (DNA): TGTGCCAGCAGGGGGACAGCCAAGGGAGATGGCTACACCTTC. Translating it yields CASRGTAKGDGYTF.